This TCR beta chain was obtained from a study of T cells after yellow fever vaccination. TCRdb itself ran the 5' RACE reads through MiXCR, one entry per CDR3 protein. The table has about 630,000 distinct CDR3 sequences, about 12% seen once. Germline-derived CDR1 and CDR2 are KGHSH and LQKENI. CDR3 size: 14 residues. Between the trimmed V and J ends, which lost 3 bases and 3 bases, there was a span of 11 bases. Material: PBMCs, obtained on the day of the yellow fever booster vaccination. The receptor was isolated from a man aged 25 to 40 who received the YFV17D yellow fever vaccine. The V and J genes are TRBV18 and TRBJ1-2, with D possibly matching TRBD1 (6 bases). The CDR3 DNA is TGTGCCAGCTCACCGGGGGGGCTTGACTATGGCTACACCTTC. Protein product: CASSPGGLDYGYTF.